The rows below give T cell receptor beta chains drawn from one sample of a study of T cells in Graves' hyperthyroidism and ophthalmopathy. TCRdb itself ran the multiplex PCR reads through MiXCR, one entry per CDR3 protein. The sample holds 300,000 to 400,000 distinct CDR3 sequences, roughly 15% seen once. Sequenced input: blood. The source of these receptors is a woman under 40 with Graves' ophthalmopathy. Each CDR3 is given with its conserved first and last residue. Each record gives: J gene, V gene, clone size, D gene, CDR3 protein, CDR3 DNA. D genes are given only for firm matches. Clone size, where shown, is once, few, many, or a class for clones that have expanded.

TRBJ2-5 TRBV20-1 many . CSARDLRYQETQYF TGCAGTGCTAGAGATTTAAGGTACCAAGAGACCCAGTACTTC
TRBJ2-1 TRBV7-3 many . CASSLLGPLASPSYNEQFF TGTGCCAGCAGCTTATTGGGGCCGTTGGCTTCTCCCTCCTACAATGAGCAGTTCTTC
TRBJ1-2 TRBV28 many . CASSAPFYGYTF TGTGCCAGCAGCGCTCCCTTCTATGGCTACACCTTC
TRBJ2-7 TRBV2 many TRBD1 CASSEIQQGHEQYF TGTGCCAGCAGTGAAATACAACAGGGGCACGAGCAGTACTTC
TRBJ2-7 TRBV20-1 many TRBD2 CSAQGLAPHEQYF TGCAGTGCGCAGGGACTAGCCCCCCACGAGCAGTACTTC
TRBJ1-2 TRBV5-6 . . CASSLGRGEYGYTF TGTGCCAGCAGCTTGGGACGGGGAGAATATGGCTACACCTTC
TRBJ1-1 TRBV3-1 many . CASSQRTGSEAFF TGTGCCAGCAGCCAACGGACGGGCTCTGAAGCTTTCTTT
TRBJ2-5 TRBV27 many TRBD2 CANFLGRRGGEETQYF TGTGCCAACTTCCTGGGGAGGCGGGGGGGCGAAGAGACCCAGTACTTC
TRBJ1-3 TRBV12-3/TRBV12-4 many . CASSAMDVGNTIYF TGTGCCAGCAGTGCTATGGACGTCGGAAACACCATATATTTT
TRBJ2-7 TRBV11-2 few TRBD2 CASSPTGLAGASYEQYF TGTGCCAGCAGCCCAACCGGACTAGCGGGGGCGTCCTACGAGCAGTACTTC
TRBJ1-3 TRBV29-1 many . CSASSGHSGNTIYF TGCAGCGCAAGTTCCGGGCACTCTGGAAACACCATATATTTT
TRBJ2-5 TRBV11-3 . . CASSLGGGDRQETQYF TGTGCCAGCAGCTTAGGGGGAGGGGACAGACAAGAGACCCAGTACTTC
TRBJ2-7 TRBV7-9 few . CAKRSDRRSYEQYF TGTGCCAAAAGGAGCGACAGACGCTCCTACGAGCAGTACTTC
TRBJ1-2 TRBV19 few . CASSQFYGYTF TGTGCCAGTAGTCAGTTCTATGGCTACACCTTC
TRBJ2-2 TRBV6-2/TRBV6-3 many TRBD2 CASRDSGDTGELFF TGTGCCAGCAGGGATAGCGGGGACACCGGGGAGCTGTTTTTT
TRBJ2-1 TRBV11-2 . . CASSLWRDYNEQFF TGTGCCAGCAGCTTATGGCGGGACTACAATGAGCAGTTCTTC
TRBJ1-3 TRBV4-1 . . CASSQERVPGNTIYF TGCGCCAGCAGCCAAGAAAGGGTCCCTGGAAACACCATATATTTT
TRBJ1-3 TRBV2 . . CASRSGDSGNTIYF TGTGCCAGCAGGTCAGGCGACTCTGGAAACACCATATATTTT
TRBJ2-5 TRBV3-1 . . CASSQDLGTTQETQYF TGTGCCAGCAGCCAAGATTTGGGGACGACTCAAGAGACCCAGTACTTC
TRBJ2-7 TRBV6-1 many . CASSDPWGPKARYEQYF TGTGCCAGCAGTGACCCCTGGGGTCCCAAGGCTCGATACGAGCAGTACTTC
TRBJ1-2 TRBV20-1 many TRBD1 CSARDLDRGVYGYTF TGCAGTGCTAGAGACCTCGACAGGGGCGTTTATGGCTACACCTTC
TRBJ2-3 TRBV6-2/TRBV6-3 many . CASSYSTQRRDTQYF TGTGCCAGCAGTTACTCGACTCAGCGAAGAGATACGCAGTATTTT
TRBJ2-1 TRBV20-1 many TRBD2 CSASGGAINEQFF TGCAGTGCGAGCGGGGGGGCCATAAATGAGCAGTTCTTC
TRBJ1-1 TRBV5-1 many . CASSPSLLTVSGEAFF TGCGCCAGCAGCCCAAGTTTATTGACGGTTTCTGGAGAAGCTTTCTTT
TRBJ2-7 TRBV28 many TRBD1 CASKPTGDSYEQYF TGTGCCAGCAAACCTACAGGGGACAGTTACGAGCAGTACTTC
TRBJ1-1 TRBV6-1 many TRBD1 CASSPGQGEAFF TGTGCCAGCAGCCCCGGACAGGGTGAAGCTTTCTTT
TRBJ1-5 TRBV6-1 few . CASTIGNQPQHF TGTGCCAGCACCATCGGGAATCAGCCCCAGCATTTT
TRBJ1-2 TRBV19 . TRBD1 CASSTGGNYGYTF TGTGCCAGTAGCACAGGGGGAAATTATGGCTACACCTTC
TRBJ1-4 TRBV9 . . CASSTHPGRNEKLFF TGTGCCAGCAGTACGCATCCGGGGCGGAATGAAAAACTGTTTTTT
TRBJ1-1 TRBV12-3/TRBV12-4 many . CASSLMLLGRANTEAFF TGTGCCAGCAGTTTGATGCTACTAGGGCGGGCGAACACTGAAGCTTTCTTT
TRBJ1-4 TRBV29-1 . . CSVEREPGEKLFF TGCAGCGTTGAAAGGGAGCCCGGTGAAAAACTGTTTTTT
TRBJ2-3 TRBV18 many . CASSLPAASTDTQYF TGTGCCAGCTCACTACCGGCGGCTAGCACAGATACGCAGTATTTT
TRBJ2-7 TRBV5-5 . TRBD1 CASSLQGPYYEQYF TGTGCCAGCAGCTTACAGGGGCCTTACTACGAGCAGTACTTC
TRBJ1-1 TRBV28 many TRBD1 CASGTAWDTEAFF TGTGCCAGCGGGACAGCCTGGGACACTGAAGCTTTCTTT
TRBJ1-5 TRBV6-1 many . CASSQGSLYSNQPQHF TGTGCCAGCAGTCAGGGCTCTCTCTATAGCAATCAGCCCCAGCATTTT
TRBJ2-7 TRBV7-8 many TRBD2 CASSKIAREGYEQYF TGTGCCAGCAGCAAGATTGCCAGGGAGGGCTACGAGCAGTACTTC
TRBJ1-5 TRBV27 few TRBD1 CASGRGPVQPQHF TGTGCCAGCGGAAGGGGGCCGGTTCAGCCCCAGCATTTT
TRBJ2-7 TRBV7-2 few . CASSSGVGVAYEQYF TGTGCCAGCAGCTCAGGCGTGGGGGTCGCGTACGAGCAGTACTTC
TRBJ2-2 TRBV27 many . CASTLDPNTGELFF TGTGCCAGCACCTTGGACCCTAACACCGGGGAGCTGTTTTTT
TRBJ1-2 TRBV18 many . CASSEAGQNYGYTF TGTGCCAGCTCGGAGGCAGGACAGAACTATGGCTACACCTTC
TRBJ2-1 TRBV12-3/TRBV12-4 many . CASSLGGRGEQFF TGTGCCAGCAGTTTAGGAGGGAGAGGTGAGCAGTTCTTC
TRBJ2-2 TRBV10-1 many . CASSERGDTGELFF TGCGCCAGCAGTGAGAGGGGGGACACCGGGGAGCTGTTTTTT
TRBJ1-5 TRBV6-1 many TRBD1 CASSAGQGGTSRNRNQPQHF TGTGCCAGCAGTGCTGGACAGGGAGGTACGTCTAGGAACCGCAATCAGCCCCAGCATTTT
TRBJ2-7 TRBV20-1 many . CSARTGLRVGYEQYF TGCAGTGCTAGAACCGGGCTTCGAGTGGGTTACGAGCAGTACTTC
TRBJ2-6 TRBV6-1 few TRBD1 CASSETGQGARGANVLTF TGTGCCAGCAGTGAAACGGGGCAGGGGGCGCGTGGGGCCAACGTCCTGACTTTC
TRBJ2-3 TRBV7-3 many TRBD2 CASSSIAGGPSDTQYF TGTGCCAGCAGCTCCATAGCGGGGGGGCCCTCAGATACGCAGTATTTT
TRBJ2-1 TRBV30 many TRBD2 CARRTSGGNEQFF TGTGCCCGGAGGACTAGCGGGGGCAATGAGCAGTTCTTC
TRBJ1-4 TRBV27 many . CASRPLGATNEKLFF TGTGCCAGCAGACCATTGGGAGCAACTAATGAAAAACTGTTTTTT
TRBJ2-1 TRBV7-2 many TRBD2 CASSLGRGGYNEQFF TGTGCCAGCAGCTTAGGGCGGGGGGGGTACAATGAGCAGTTCTTC
TRBJ1-1 TRBV24-1 few . CATRERRNTEAFF TGTGCCACCCGAGAGAGACGGAACACTGAAGCTTTCTTT
TRBJ1-1 TRBV28 . . CASSLPGGVASF TGTGCCAGCAGTTTGCCTGGGGGGGTAGCTTCCTTT
TRBJ1-4 TRBV20-1 many TRBD1 CSAAPGTGNEKLFF TGCAGTGCTGCGCCCGGGACAGGGAATGAAAAACTGTTTTTT
TRBJ1-3 TRBV18 many TRBD1 CASSPTGEFIYF TGTGCCAGCTCACCAACAGGGGAATTCATATATTTT